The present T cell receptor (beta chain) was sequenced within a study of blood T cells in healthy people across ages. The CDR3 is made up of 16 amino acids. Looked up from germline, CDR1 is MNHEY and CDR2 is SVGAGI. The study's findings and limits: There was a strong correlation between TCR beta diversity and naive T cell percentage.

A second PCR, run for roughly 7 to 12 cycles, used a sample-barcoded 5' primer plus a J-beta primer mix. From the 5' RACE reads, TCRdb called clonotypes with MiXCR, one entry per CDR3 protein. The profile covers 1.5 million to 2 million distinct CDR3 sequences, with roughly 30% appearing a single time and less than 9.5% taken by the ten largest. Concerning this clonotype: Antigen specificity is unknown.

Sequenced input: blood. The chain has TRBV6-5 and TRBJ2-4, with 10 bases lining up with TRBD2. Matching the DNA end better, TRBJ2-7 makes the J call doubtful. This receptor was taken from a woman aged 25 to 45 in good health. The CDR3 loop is CASSYSYPSGGYEQYF. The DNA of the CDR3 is TGTGCCAGCAGTTACTCTTATCCTAGCGGGGGCTACGAGCAGTACTTC.